This T cell receptor (beta chain) is drawn from a study of low-dose radiotherapy and immunotherapy resistance in tumors. Study-wide background: A total of 6.5 Gy was given to Cohort 1 as 0.5 Gy per fraction every 2 weeks.

Germline V gene data show CDR1 as KGHDR and CDR2 as SFDVKD. Trimming took 4 bases from V and 5 from J, leaving 16 bases between them. CDR3 length equals 15 residues. The treatment that donors received included nivolumab, ipilimumab, aspirin, low-dose cyclophosphamide and low-dose radiotherapy. Each patient who was eligible had an advanced solid tumor with no tumor-infiltrating lymphocytes. This clonotype appeared a single time. cDNA synthesis used a TRAV/TRBV-specific primer set for both chains. TCR amplification ran 20 PCR cycles using constant-region and V-primer adapter primers. TCRdb used MiXCR to reprocess the reads, holding one entry per CDR3 protein. The data show about 13,000 distinct CDR3 sequences, around 75% seen once.

This clonotype originated in a human donor with advanced metastatic prostate, ovarian, gallbladder or colorectal cancer (not recorded which). This table probably holds off-target reads from a library built for another chain. The gene calls are TRBV24-1 and TRBJ2-5; D assignment may be TRBD1 or TRBD2 (5 bases each). The CDR3 DNA reads as TGTGCCACCAGTGACCCTACCGGGACCGGGGAGACCCAGTACTTC. Translation gives CATSDPTGTGETQYF.